This T cell receptor (beta chain) was identified in a study of blood T cell repertoires in COVID-19. The germline V gene encodes CDR1 SGHAT and CDR2 FQNNGV. This CDR3 spans 17 amino acids. V shed 3 bases and J shed 1 base, with 15 bases lying between them. The protocol was immunoSEQ multiplex PCR, while the TCRdb copy is restricted to in-frame clones and leaves out a portion. Here the sample spans about 300,000 clones, about nine tenths being singletons. The chain employs TRBV11-2 and TRBJ2-2, with D possibly TRBD1 on 5 matching bases. This TCR derives from a woman in her twenties or thirties with COVID-19, enrolled during active disease. The source material was peripheral blood. CDR3 amino acids: CASSFGQGIGNTGELFF. CDR3 DNA sequence: TGTGCCAGCAGCTTCGGGCAGGGCATAGGGAACACCGGGGAGCTGTTTTTT.